This T cell receptor (beta chain) emerged from a study of CD8 T cells in ankylosing spondylitis. Generation of TCR beta libraries employed quantitative 5'-RACE incorporating molecular barcodes. TCRdb re-analysed the 5' RACE reads in MiXCR, keeping a single row per CDR3 protein. The sample consists of 130,000 or so distinct CDR3 sequences, around 7% of them appearing once. Between the trimmed V and J ends, which lost 3 bases and 9 bases, there was a span of 19 bases. This CDR3 has 15 residues. The receptor comes from a male donor with ankylosing spondylitis or in good health (not recorded which). The chain employs TRBV12-3 or TRBV12-4 and TRBJ2-3; D is possibly TRBD1 (6 bases). The sample comprised blood, either unsorted or a sorted T cell fraction (not recorded which). The CDR3 here is CASSLAETGPRTQYF. The CDR3 DNA sequence: TGTGCCAGCAGTTTGGCCGAGACAGGCCCTAGGACGCAGTATTTT.